This T cell receptor beta chain was identified in a study of OX40 agonist ivuxolimab in advanced cancers. About this clone itself: Its antigen remains unidentified.

Here immunoSEQ multiplex PCR was the method, and the copy in TCRdb shows in-frame clones only, minus some. The table lists 68,000 or so clones, nearly 85% of them singletons, with 11% in the top ten. Overall study results and limits: Certain nonresponding patients likewise had low normalized T-cell clonal expansion. At 0.1-3.0 mg/kg, partial responders had clonal expansion among the lowest observed.

Germline loops: CDR1 SGHTA, CDR2 FQGNSA. Losses at the gene ends were 5 bases for V and 7 bases for J; bases not matched to a gene: 12. The CDR3 is 16 amino acids. The specimen comprised CD4+ or CD8+ T cells sorted from blood, sampled in a trial of the OX40 agonist ivuxolimab. The receptor was derived from an adult with an advanced solid tumor such as melanoma, head and neck, liver or kidney cancer. This chain joins TRBV7-2 and TRBJ2-3, with 10 bases identical to TRBD2. The CDR3 coding sequence is TGTGCCAGCAGCCAGGGGCTAGCGGGGGAGAGCCATACGCAGTATTTT. It translates to CASSQGLAGESHTQYF.